The T cell receptor beta chain under discussion was sequenced for a study of CD8+ T cells in alopecia areata. V lost 5 bases and J lost 4; bases outside the gene matches: 9. This CDR3 region has 16 residues. Germline V CDR1 and CDR2: MNHEY, SMNVEV (reference sequence). The treatment: oral pan-JAK inhibitor, 5-10 mg twice daily. PBMCs served as the source from which CD4+ and CD8+ T cells were sorted. This clone was seen only a few times. Investigators isolated RNA and reverse transcribed it into cDNA to act as the sequencing template. Libraries were prepared by immunoSEQ multiplex PCR; TCRdb keeps only in-frame clonotypes and omits some of them. The data show over 70,000 clones, 66% seen once.

This receptor was obtained from a human donor with alopecia areata. The sequenced sample was CD8+ T cells sorted from blood, obtained at week 24, from a patient treated with tofacitinib. The rearrangement uses TRBV27 and TRBJ1-5; 9 nucleotides match TRBD1. CDR3 region: CASSAYRDRVNQPQHF. DNA for the CDR3: TGTGCCAGCAGTGCTTACCGGGACAGGGTAAATCAGCCCCAGCATTTT.